This entry lists 2 T cell receptor beta chains sequenced from one sample in a study of T-cell memory formation after mild COVID-19. Each CDR3 protein gets one entry after TCRdb re-called the 5' RACE reads with MiXCR. Of 300,000 to 350,000 distinct CDR3 sequences listed, roughly 13% are singletons. The sample comprised PBMCs or a T cell subset sorted from them (not recorded which). Receptor source: a man in his late teens or twenties who had mild COVID-19 (a few samples of this study predate the infection). Cell type and time point are not known.

This clonotype has at least ten counts. The CDR3 coding sequence is TGCGCCAGCAGCTTGGGGCCCTCAACTAATGAAAAACTGTTTTTT. Translated: CASSLGPSTNEKLFF. V usage is TRBV5-1 and J usage is TRBJ1-4; D call uncertain. The CDR3 length is 15 residues. Germline values: CDR1 SGHRS, CDR2 YFSETQ. Trimming pared 0 bases from V and 0 bases from J, leaving 6 bases between. The whole variable domain, remainder taken from reference TRBV5-1 and TRBJ1-4, is KAGVTQTPRYLIKTRGQQVTLSCSPISGHRSVSWYQQTPGQGLQFLFEYFSETQRNKGNFPGRFSGRQFSNSRSEMNVSTLELGDSALYLCASSLGPSTNEKLFFGSGTQLSVL.

The rearrangement links TRBV29-1 to TRBJ2-3, with TRBD2 matching over 10 bases. Germline V gene sequence: CDR1 SQVTM, CDR2 ANQGSEA. The trim removed 4 bases at V and 5 bases at J, leaving 12 bases unmatched. The CDR3 covers 16 residues. The CDR3 loop reads CSVVGASGGILDTQYF. The DNA for the CDR3 is TGCAGCGTTGTAGGGGCTAGCGGGGGTATTTTAGATACGCAGTATTTT.